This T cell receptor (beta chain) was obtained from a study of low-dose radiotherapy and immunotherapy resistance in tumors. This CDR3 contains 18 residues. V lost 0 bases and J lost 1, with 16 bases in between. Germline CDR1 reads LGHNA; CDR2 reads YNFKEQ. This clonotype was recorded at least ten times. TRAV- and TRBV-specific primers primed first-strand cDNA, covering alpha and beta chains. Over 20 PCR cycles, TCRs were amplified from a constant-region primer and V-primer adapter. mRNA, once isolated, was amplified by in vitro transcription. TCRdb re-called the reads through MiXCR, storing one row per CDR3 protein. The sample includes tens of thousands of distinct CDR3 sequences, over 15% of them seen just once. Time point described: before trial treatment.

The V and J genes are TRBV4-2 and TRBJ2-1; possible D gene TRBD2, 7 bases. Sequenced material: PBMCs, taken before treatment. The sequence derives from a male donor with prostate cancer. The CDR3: CASSQDLTGGQSYNEQFF. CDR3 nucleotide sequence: TGTGCCAGCAGCCAAGATTTGACCGGGGGGCAATCCTACAATGAGCAGTTCTTC.